The 15 T cell receptor beta chains given below trace back to one sample, sequenced in a study of T cells after yellow fever vaccination. MiXCR, run by TCRdb on the 5' RACE reads, gives a single entry per CDR3 protein. The sample contains a few hundred thousand distinct CDR3 sequences, roughly 3.5% of which appear only once. The specimen comprised PBMCs, sampled on the day of the yellow fever booster vaccination. All receptors come from a man aged 18 to 29 who received the YFV17D yellow fever vaccine.

The chain links TRBV4-3 to TRBJ2-7, with D perhaps being TRBD1 or TRBD2 (5 bases each). Trimming removed 3 bases at V and 3 bases at J, with 12 bases between. The CDR3 sequence is 14 residues long. Germline CDR1 and CDR2: LGHNA and YSLEER. The CDR3 sequence: CASSQDIGNYEQYV. Here the CDR3 DNA reads TGCGCCAGCAGCCAGGACATCGGGAACTACGAGCAGTACGTC.

This rearrangement joins TRBV6-5 to TRBJ1-6, with unresolved D. CDR1 and CDR2 from the germline V gene are MNHEY and SVGAGI. With 6 bases removed from V and 8 bases from J, the gap between germline ends came to 17 bases. This CDR3 has 15 residues. This chain's CDR3 is CASSPSGGEDSPLHF. The CDR3 bases are TGTGCCAGCAGCCCCTCGGGCGGGGAGGATTCACCCCTCCACTTT.

This clonotype was observed at least ten times. V and J are TRBV12-5 and TRBJ2-7, with TRBD2 identical over 10 bases. Trimming cost V 6 bases and J 3 bases; bases outside gene matches: 5. The CDR3 extends over 14 amino acids. The germline gives CDR1 LGHNT, CDR2 FRNRAP. In DNA, the CDR3 is TGTGCTAGTGGCCGTAGCGGGGGGCTCTACGAGCAGTACTTC. Translated, it gives CASGRSGGLYEQYF.

The V call is TRBV6-2 or TRBV6-3, the J call TRBJ1-1; D not certain. The germline V and J ends were trimmed by 5 bases and 4 bases, with 20 bases remaining between them. Germline V gene data show CDR1 as MNHEY and CDR2 as SVGEGT. This CDR3 spans 16 amino acids. The CDR3 loop is CASSDLGTTATTEAFF. In nucleotides, the CDR3 is TGTGCCAGCAGTGACCTTGGTACGACCGCTACCACTGAAGCTTTCTTT.

This clonotype was recorded many times. The rearrangement links TRBV5-1 to TRBJ2-1, with 10 positions matching TRBD2. Looked up from germline, CDR1 is SGHRS and CDR2 is YFSETQ. There are 15 residues in the CDR3. Unmatched junction bases numbered 4, after V lost 4 bases and J lost 3 bases. This CDR3 reads CASSRGLADYNEQFF. In DNA form, the CDR3 reads TGCGCCAGCAGCCGCGGACTAGCGGACTACAATGAGCAGTTCTTC.

The V and J genes are TRBV12-3 or TRBV12-4 and TRBJ2-5; D possibly uses TRBD1 or TRBD2 (5 bases each). V gave up 3 bases and J gave up 9 bases, with 11 bases separating them. This CDR3 region has 12 residues. The DNA of the CDR3 is TGTGCCAGCAGTTTTGGGACGGTCGCCCAGTACTTC. Its protein is CASSFGTVAQYF.

This clonotype was observed a handful of times. CDR3 in amino acids: CASSWEYGGYTF. The CDR3 region has the DNA TGTGCCAGCAGCTGGGAGTATGGAGGCTACACCTTC. The chain joins TRBV5-8 to TRBJ1-2; D remains unclear. The CDR3 totals 12 residues. Germline V gene sequence: CDR1 SGHTS, CDR2 YDEGEE. Trimming stripped 3 bases from V and 8 bases from J, with 11 bases between.

This clonotype was observed at least ten times. The chain couples TRBV5-1 to TRBJ2-3, with TRBD2 identical over 7 bases. In germline, CDR1 is SGHRS, CDR2 YFSETQ. The CDR3 is 16 residues long. With 3 bases clipped from V and 2 bases from J, the junction kept 9 bases outside the gene matches. The DNA of the CDR3 is TGCGCCAGCAGCTGGGGTGGCGGGAGAGACACAGATACGCAGTATTTT. Amino acid sequence: CASSWGGGRDTDTQYF.

In this sample, this clonotype turned up many times. V gene TRBV10-1 combines with J gene TRBJ2-3; 7 bases line up with TRBD2. The trim removed 6 bases at V and 0 bases at J, leaving 3 bases unmatched. CDR1 WNHNN and CDR2 SYGVQD come from the germline V gene (reference sequence). The length of the CDR3 is 14 residues. CDR3 loop: CASSPAGSTDTQYF. The CDR3 nucleotides are TGCGCCAGCAGCCCAGCGGGAAGCACAGATACGCAGTATTTT.

This clonotype showed up just a few times. The rearrangement links TRBV20-1 to TRBJ1-1; the D is unclear. Germline loops: CDR1 DFQATT, CDR2 SNEGSKA (reference sequence). The germline V and J ends were trimmed by 4 bases and 1 base, with 4 bases remaining between them. CDR3 length equals 11 residues. CDR3 sequence reads: CSATPNTEAFF. CDR3 nucleotides: TGCAGTGCTACACCGAACACTGAAGCTTTCTTT.

The rearrangement joins TRBV7-2 to TRBJ2-3; the match to TRBD1 covers 7 bases. The length of the CDR3 is 17 residues. Germline CDR1 reads SGHTA; CDR2 reads FQGNSA. J lost 4 bases, V lost 4 bases, and 14 bases had no gene match. This CDR3 is CASSSLGGTQGADTQYF. The CDR3 DNA sequence: TGTGCCAGCAGCTCTCTTGGCGGAACCCAGGGGGCAGATACGCAGTATTTT.

This clonotype was found many times. The rearrangement uses TRBV9 and TRBJ1-1, with TRBD1 as a possible D gene (6 bases). V shed 0 bases and J shed 6 bases, with 9 bases lying between them. CDR3 size: 13 residues. CDR1 SGDLS and CDR2 YYNGEE come from the germline V gene. CDR3 nucleotide sequence: TGTGCCAGCAGCGTAGGAGGGGGACCTGAAGCTTTCTTT. Its translation: CASSVGGGPEAFF.

The CDR3 DNA reads TGTGCCAGCAGTTTGTACAGGGGGCAAGATACGCAGTATTTT. As protein: CASSLYRGQDTQYF. The chain recombines TRBV27 with TRBJ2-3, with 9 nucleotides matching TRBD1. The CDR3 is 14 amino acids. CDR1 and CDR2 from the germline V gene are MNHEY and SMNVEV (reference sequence). Germline trimming cut 3 bases from V and 5 bases from J; bases unmatched to any gene: 3.

This clonotype was observed a few times. The rearrangement joins TRBV7-6 to TRBJ2-2; 12 bases are shared with TRBD2. Germline V lookup: CDR1 SGHVS, CDR2 FNYEAQ. The ends lost 1 base at V and 0 bases at J; junction bases unmatched: 6. The CDR3 spans 19 residues. This CDR3 is CASSLDRTSGNANTGELFF. CDR3 in DNA: TGTGCCAGCAGCTTAGACCGGACTAGCGGGAACGCGAACACCGGGGAGCTGTTTTTT.

V gene TRBV5-4 combines with J gene TRBJ2-1; 9 bases map to TRBD2. Germline V CDR1 and CDR2: SGHNT, YYREEE (reference sequence). With V trimmed by 4 bases and J by 9 bases, 8 bases remained unmatched. The CDR3 consists of 14 residues. The CDR3 sequence is CASSARRGGPEQFF. The CDR3 region has the DNA TGTGCCAGCAGCGCACGGCGGGGGGGCCCTGAGCAGTTCTTC.